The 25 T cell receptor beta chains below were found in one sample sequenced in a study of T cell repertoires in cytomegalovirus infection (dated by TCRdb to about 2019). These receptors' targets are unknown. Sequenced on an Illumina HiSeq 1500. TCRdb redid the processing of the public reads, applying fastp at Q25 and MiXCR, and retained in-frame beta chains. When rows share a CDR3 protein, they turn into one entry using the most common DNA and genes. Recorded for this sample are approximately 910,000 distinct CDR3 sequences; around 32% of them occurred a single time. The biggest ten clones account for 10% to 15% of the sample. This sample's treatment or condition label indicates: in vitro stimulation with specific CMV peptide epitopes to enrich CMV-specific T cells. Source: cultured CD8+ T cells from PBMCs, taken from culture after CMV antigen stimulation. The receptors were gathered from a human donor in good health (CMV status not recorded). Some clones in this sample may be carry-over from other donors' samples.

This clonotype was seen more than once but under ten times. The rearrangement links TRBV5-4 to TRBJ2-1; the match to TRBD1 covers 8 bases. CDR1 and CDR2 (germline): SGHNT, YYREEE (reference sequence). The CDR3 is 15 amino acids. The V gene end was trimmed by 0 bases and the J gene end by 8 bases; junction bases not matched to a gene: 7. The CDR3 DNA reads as TGTGCCAGCAGCTTGGGGCAGGGGGCGCATGATGAGCAGTTCTTC. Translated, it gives CASSLGQGAHDEQFF.

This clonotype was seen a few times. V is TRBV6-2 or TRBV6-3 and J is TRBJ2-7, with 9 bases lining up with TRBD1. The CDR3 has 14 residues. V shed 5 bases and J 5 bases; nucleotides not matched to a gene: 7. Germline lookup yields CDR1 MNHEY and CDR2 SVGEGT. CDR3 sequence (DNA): TGTGCCAGCAGTCCCCGGACAGGGGAGAACGAGCAGTACGTC. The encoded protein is CASSPRTGENEQYV.

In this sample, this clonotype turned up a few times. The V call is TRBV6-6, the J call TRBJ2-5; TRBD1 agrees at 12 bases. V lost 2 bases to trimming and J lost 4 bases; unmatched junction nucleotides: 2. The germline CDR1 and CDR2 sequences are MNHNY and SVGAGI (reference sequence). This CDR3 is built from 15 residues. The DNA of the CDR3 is TGTGCCAGCAGTTACGGGACAGGGGGCGGAGAGACCCAGTACTTC. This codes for CASSYGTGGGETQYF.

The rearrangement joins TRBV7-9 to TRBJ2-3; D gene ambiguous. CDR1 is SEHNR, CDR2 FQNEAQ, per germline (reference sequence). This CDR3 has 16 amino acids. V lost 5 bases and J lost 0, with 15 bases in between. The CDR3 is CASSLIYSASTDTQYF. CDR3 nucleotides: TGTGCCAGCAGCCTTATATATTCGGCGAGCACAGATACGCAGTATTTT.

CDR3 coding DNA: TGTGCCAGCAGCCAATCCTTCCCAGGGGGCCCATACAATGAGCAGTTCTTC. Protein: CASSQSFPGGPYNEQFF. The J gene is TRBJ2-1, the V gene TRBV14; the match to TRBD1 covers 8 bases. After removal of 2 bases from V and 4 bases from J, the junction contained 10 bases not matched to a gene. The CDR3 is 17 residues long. Germline CDR1 and CDR2: SGHDN and FVKESK.

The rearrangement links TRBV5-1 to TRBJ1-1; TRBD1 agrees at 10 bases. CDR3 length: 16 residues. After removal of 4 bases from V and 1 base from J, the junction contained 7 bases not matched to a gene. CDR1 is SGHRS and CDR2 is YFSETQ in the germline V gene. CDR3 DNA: TGCGCCAGCAGCACCGGGACAGGGGCTTCGAACACTGAAGCTTTCTTT. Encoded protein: CASSTGTGASNTEAFF.

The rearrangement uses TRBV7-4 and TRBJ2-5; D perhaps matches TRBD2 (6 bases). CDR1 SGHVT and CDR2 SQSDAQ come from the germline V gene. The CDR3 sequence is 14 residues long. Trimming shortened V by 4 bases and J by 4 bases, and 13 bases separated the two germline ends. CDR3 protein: CASSSPGSLETQYF. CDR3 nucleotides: TGTGCCAGCAGCTCACCCGGGAGTTTAGAGACCCAGTACTTC.

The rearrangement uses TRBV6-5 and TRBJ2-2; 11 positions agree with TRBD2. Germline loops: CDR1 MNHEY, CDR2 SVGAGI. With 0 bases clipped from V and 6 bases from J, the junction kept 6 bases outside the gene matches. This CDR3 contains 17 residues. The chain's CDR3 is CASSYSSSGGRPGELFF. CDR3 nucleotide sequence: TGTGCCAGCAGTTACTCCTCTAGCGGGGGGAGGCCCGGGGAGCTGTTTTTT.

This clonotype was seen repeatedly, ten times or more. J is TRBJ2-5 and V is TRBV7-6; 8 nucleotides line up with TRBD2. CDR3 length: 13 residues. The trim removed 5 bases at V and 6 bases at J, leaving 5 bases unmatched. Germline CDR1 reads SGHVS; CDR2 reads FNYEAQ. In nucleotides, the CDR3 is TGTGCCAGCAGCGCGGGGGGCGTAAAGACCCAGTACTTC. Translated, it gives CASSAGGVKTQYF.

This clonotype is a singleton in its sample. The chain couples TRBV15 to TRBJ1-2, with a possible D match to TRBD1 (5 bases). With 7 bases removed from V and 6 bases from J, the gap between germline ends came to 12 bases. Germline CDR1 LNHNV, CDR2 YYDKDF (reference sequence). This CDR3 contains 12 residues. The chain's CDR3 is CATIGTPDGYTF. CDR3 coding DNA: TGTGCCACCATTGGGACCCCGGATGGCTACACCTTC.

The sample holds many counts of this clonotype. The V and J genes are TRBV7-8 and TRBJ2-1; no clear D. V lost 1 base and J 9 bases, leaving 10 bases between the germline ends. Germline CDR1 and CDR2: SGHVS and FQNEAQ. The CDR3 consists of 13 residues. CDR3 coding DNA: TGTGCCAGCAGCTTAGAGGCAGCTATTGAGCAGTTCTTC. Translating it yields CASSLEAAIEQFF. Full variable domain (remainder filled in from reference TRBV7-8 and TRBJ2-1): GAGVSQSPRYKVAKRGQDVALRCDPISGHVSLFWYQQALGQGPEFLTYFQNEAQLDKSGLPSDRFFAERPEGSVSTLKIQRTQQEDSAVYLCASSLEAAIEQFFGPGTRLTVL.

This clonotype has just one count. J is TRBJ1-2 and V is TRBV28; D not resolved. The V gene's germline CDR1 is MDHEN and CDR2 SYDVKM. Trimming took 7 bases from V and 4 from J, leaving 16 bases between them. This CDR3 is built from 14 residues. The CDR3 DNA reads TGTGCCAGCACGGTCCGGGGTGGGTCCTATGGCTACACCTTC. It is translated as CASTVRGGSYGYTF.

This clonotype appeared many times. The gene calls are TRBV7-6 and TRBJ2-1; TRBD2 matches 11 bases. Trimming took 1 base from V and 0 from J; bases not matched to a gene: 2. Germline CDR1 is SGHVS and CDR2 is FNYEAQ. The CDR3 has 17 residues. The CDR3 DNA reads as TGTGCCAGCAGCTTAGAACTAGCGGGGGTCTCCTACAATGAGCAGTTCTTC. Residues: CASSLELAGVSYNEQFF.

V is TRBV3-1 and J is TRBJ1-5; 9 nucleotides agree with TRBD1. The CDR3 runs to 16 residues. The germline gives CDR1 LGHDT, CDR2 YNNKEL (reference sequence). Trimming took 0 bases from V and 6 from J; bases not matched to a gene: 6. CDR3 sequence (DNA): TGTGCCAGCAGCCAAGAGCAACAGGGGGCAGGTCAGCCCCAGCATTTT. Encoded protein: CASSQEQQGAGQPQHF.

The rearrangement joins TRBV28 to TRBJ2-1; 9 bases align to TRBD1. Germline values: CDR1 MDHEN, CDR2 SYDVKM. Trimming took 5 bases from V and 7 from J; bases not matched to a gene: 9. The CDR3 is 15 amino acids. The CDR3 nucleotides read TGTGCCAGCAGTGCCGGGACAGGGCCGGGAAATGAGCAGTTCTTC. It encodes CASSAGTGPGNEQFF.

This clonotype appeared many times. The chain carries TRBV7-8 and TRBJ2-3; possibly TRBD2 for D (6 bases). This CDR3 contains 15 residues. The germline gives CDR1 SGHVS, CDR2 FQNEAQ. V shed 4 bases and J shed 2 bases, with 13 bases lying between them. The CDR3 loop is CASSSGTFSTDTQYF. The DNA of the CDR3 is TGTGCCAGCAGCTCCGGGACTTTTTCCACAGATACGCAGTATTTT.

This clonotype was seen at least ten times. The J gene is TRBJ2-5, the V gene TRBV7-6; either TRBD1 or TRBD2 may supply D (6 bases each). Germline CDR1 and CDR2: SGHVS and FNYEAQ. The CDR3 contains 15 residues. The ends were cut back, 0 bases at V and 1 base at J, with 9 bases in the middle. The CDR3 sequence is CASSLAEGGQETQYF. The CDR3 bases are TGTGCCAGCAGCTTAGCGGAGGGGGGCCAAGAGACCCAGTACTTC.

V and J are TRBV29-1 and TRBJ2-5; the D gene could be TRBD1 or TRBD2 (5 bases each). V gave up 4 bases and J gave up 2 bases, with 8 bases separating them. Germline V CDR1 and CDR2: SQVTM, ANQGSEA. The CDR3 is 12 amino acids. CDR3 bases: TGCAGCGTTGGGGGGAGACAAGAGACCCAGTACTTC. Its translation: CSVGGRQETQYF.

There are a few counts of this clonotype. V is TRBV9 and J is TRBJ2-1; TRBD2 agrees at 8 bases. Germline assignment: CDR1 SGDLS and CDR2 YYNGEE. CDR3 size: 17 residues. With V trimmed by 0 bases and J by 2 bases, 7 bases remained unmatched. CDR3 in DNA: TGTGCCAGCAGCGTAGCCCCCGGGGGGGGCCCCTACAATGAGCAGTTCTTC. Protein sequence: CASSVAPGGGPYNEQFF.

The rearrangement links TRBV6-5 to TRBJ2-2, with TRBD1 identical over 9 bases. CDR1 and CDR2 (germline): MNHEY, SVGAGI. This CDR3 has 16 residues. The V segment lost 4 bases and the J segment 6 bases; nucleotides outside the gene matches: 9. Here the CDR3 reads CASSLAGTGRAGELFF. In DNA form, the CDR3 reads TGTGCCAGCAGTTTAGCCGGGACAGGGCGGGCCGGGGAGCTGTTTTTT.

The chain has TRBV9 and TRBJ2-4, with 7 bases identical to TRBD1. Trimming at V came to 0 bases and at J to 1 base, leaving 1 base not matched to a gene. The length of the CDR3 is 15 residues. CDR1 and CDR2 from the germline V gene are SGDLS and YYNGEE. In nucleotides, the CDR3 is TGTGCCAGCAGCGTAGGAGGGGGCGCCAAAAACATTCAGTACTTC. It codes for CASSVGGGAKNIQYF.

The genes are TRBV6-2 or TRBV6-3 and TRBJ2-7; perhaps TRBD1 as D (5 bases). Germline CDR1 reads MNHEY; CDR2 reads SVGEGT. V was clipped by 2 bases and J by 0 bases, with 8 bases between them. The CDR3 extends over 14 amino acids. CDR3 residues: CASSYRGHSYEQYV. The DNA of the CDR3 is TGTGCCAGCAGTTACCGTGGACACTCCTACGAGCAGTACGTC.

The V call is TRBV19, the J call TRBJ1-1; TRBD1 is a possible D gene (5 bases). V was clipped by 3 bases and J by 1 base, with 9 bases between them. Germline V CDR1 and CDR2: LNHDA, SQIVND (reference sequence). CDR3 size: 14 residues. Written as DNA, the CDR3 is TGTGCCAGTAGTATTGGGGACGAGAACACTGAAGCTTTCTTT. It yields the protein CASSIGDENTEAFF. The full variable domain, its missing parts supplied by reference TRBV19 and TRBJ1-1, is DGGITQSPKYLFRKEGQNVTLSCEQNLNHDAMYWYRQDPGQGLRLIYYSQIVNDFQKGDIAEGYSVSREKKESFPLTVTSAQKNPTAFYLCASSIGDENTEAFFGQGTRLTVV.

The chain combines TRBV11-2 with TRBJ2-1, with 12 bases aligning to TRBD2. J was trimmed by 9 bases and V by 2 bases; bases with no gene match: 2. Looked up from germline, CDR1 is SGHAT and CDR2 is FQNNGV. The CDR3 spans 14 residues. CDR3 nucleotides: TGTGCCAGCAGCTTAACTAGCGGGGGGCGTGAGCAGTTCTTC. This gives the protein CASSLTSGGREQFF.

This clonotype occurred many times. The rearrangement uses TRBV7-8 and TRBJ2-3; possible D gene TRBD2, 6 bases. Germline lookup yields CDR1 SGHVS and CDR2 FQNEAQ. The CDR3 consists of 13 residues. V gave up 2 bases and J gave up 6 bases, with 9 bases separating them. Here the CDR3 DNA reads TGTGCCAGCAGCTTAAGGAGGGAGGATACGCAGTATTTT. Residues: CASSLRREDTQYF.